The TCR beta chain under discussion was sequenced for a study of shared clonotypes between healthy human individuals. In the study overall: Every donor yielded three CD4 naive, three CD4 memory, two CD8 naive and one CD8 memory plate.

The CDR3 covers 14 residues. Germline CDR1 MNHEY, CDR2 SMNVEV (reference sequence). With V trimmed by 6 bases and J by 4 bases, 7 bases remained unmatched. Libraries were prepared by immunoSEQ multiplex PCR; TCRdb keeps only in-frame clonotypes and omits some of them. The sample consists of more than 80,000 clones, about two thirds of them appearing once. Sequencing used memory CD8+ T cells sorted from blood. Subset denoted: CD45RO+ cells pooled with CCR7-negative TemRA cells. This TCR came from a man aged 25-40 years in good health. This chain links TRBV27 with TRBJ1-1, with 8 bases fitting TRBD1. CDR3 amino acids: CASSLRGQSTEAFF. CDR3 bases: TGTGCCAGCAGCCTCAGGGGGCAGAGCACTGAAGCTTTCTTT.